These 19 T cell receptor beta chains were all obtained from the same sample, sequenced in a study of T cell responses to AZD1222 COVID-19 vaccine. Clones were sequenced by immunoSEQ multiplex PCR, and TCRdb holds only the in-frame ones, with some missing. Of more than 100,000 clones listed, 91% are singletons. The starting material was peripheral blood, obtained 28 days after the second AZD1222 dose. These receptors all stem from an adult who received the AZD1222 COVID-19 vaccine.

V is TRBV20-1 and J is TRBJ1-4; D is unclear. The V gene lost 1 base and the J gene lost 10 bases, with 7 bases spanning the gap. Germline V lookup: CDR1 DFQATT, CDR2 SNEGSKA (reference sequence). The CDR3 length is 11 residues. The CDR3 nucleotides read TGCAGTGCTAGAGCGACCGGAAAACTGTTTTTT. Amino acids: CSARATGKLFF.

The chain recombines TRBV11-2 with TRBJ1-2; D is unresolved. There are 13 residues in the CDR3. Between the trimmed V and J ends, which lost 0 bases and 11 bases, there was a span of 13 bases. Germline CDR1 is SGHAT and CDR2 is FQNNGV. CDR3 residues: CASSLDLGSPYTF. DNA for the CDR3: TGTGCCAGCAGCTTAGATCTGGGCAGCCCGTACACCTTC.

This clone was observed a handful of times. CDR3: CASSLQGEPGNTIYF. CDR3 coding DNA: TGTGCCAGTAGTCTACAGGGGGAGCCTGGAAACACCATATATTTT. V gene TRBV19 combines with J gene TRBJ1-3; TRBD1 matches at 8 bases. This CDR3 is built from 15 residues. Germline loops: CDR1 LNHDA, CDR2 SQIVND (reference sequence). Trimming removed 5 bases from V and 2 bases from J; junction bases left unmatched: 5.

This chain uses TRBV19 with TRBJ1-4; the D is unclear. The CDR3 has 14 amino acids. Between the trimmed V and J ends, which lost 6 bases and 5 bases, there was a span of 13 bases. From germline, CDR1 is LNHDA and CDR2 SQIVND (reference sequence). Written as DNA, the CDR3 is TGTGCCAGTAGCCTCTTGGGAAAAAATGAAAAACTGTTTTTT. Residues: CASSLLGKNEKLFF. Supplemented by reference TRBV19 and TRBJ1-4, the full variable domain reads DGGITQSPKYLFRKEGQNVTLSCEQNLNHDAMYWYRQDPGQGLRLIYYSQIVNDFQKGDIAEGYSVSREKKESFPLTVTSAQKNPTAFYLCASSLLGKNEKLFFGSGTQLSVL.

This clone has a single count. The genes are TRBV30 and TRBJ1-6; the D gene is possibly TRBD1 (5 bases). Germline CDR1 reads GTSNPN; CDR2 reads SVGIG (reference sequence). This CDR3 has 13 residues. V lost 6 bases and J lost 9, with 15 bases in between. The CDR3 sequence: CACSGINGSPLHF. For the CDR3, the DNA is TGTGCCTGTTCAGGGATAAATGGTTCACCCCTCCACTTT.

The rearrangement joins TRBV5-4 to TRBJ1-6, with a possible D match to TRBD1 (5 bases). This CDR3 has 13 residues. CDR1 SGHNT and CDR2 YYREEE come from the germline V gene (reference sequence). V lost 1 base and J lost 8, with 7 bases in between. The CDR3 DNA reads TGTGCCAGCAGCTTGTGGGGGGATTCACCCCTCCACTTT. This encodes CASSLWGDSPLHF.

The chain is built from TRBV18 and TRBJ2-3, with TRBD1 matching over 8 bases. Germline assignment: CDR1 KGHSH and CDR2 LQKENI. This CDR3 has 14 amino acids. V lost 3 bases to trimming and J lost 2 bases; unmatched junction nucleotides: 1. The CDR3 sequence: CASSPQGATDTQYF. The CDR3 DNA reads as TGTGCCAGCTCACCCCAGGGGGCCACAGATACGCAGTATTTT.

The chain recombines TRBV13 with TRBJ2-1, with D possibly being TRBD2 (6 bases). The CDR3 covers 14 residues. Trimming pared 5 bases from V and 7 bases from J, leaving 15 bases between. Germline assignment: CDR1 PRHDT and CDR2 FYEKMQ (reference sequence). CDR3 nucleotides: TGTGCCAGCAGCATACGGACGGGGAGGAATGAGCAGTTCTTC. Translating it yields CASSIRTGRNEQFF. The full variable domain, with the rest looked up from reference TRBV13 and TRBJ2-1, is AAGVIQSPRHLIKEKRETATLKCYPIPRHDTVYWYQQGPGQDPQFLISFYEKMQSDKGSIPDRFSAQQFSDYHSELNMSSLELGDSALYFCASSIRTGRNEQFFGPGTRLTVL.

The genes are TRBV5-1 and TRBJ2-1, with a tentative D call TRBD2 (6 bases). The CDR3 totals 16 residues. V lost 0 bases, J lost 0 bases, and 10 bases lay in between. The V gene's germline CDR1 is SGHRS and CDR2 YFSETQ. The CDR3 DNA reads TGCGCCAGCAGCTTGGTGGCGGGGAACTCCTACAATGAGCAGTTCTTC. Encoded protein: CASSLVAGNSYNEQFF.

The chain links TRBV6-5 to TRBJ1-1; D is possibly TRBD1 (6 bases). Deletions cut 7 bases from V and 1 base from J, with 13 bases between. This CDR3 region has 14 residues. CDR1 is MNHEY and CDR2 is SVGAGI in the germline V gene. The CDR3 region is CASTIVDRNTEAFF. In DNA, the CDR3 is TGTGCCAGCACAATTGTGGACAGGAACACTGAAGCTTTCTTT.

The CDR3 sequence is CASSLGTAGELFF. Here the CDR3 DNA reads TGTGCCAGCAGTTTAGGGACGGCCGGGGAGCTGTTTTTT. This sequence joins TRBV12-3 or TRBV12-4 and TRBJ2-2; the D is unclear. Trimming shortened V by 1 base and J by 6 bases, and 6 bases separated the two germline ends. The CDR3 has 13 residues.

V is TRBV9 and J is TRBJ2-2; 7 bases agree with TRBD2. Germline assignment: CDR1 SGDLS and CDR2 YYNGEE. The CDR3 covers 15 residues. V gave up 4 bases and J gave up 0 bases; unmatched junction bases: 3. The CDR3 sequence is CASSPGRTNTGELFF. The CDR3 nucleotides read TGTGCCAGCAGCCCCGGGAGGACGAACACCGGGGAGCTGTTTTTT. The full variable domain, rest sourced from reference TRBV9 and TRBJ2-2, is DSGVTQTPKHLITATGQRVTLRCSPRSGDLSVYWYQQSLDQGLQFLIQYYNGEERAKGNILERFSAQQFPDLHSELNLSSLELGDSALYFCASSPGRTNTGELFFGEGSRLTVL.

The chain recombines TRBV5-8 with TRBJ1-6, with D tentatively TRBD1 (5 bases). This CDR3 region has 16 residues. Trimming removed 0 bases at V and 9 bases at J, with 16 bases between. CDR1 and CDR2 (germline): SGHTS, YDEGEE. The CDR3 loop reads CASSLGGIGAFSPLHF. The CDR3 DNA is TGTGCCAGCAGCTTGGGTGGGATCGGGGCTTTTTCACCCCTCCACTTT.

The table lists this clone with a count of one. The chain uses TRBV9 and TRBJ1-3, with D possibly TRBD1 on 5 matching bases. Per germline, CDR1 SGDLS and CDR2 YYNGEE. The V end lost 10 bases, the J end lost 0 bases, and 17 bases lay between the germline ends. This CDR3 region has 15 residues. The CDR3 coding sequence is TGTGCCTCCGGGAGGGGCGATTTCTCTGGAAACACCATATATTTT. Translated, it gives CASGRGDFSGNTIYF.

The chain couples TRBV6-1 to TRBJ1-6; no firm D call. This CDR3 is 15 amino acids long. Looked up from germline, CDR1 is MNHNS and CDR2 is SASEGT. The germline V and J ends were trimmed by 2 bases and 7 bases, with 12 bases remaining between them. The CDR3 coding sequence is TGTGCCAGCAGTGAATCTCACCTGGGGAATTCACCCCTCCACTTT. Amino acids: CASSESHLGNSPLHF.

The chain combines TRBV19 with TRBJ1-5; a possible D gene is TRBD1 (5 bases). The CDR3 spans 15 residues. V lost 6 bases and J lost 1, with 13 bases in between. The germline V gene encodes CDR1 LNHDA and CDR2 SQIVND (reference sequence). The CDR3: CASRWDVTSNQPQHF. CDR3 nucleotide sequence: TGTGCCAGTAGATGGGACGTTACGAGCAATCAGCCCCAGCATTTT.

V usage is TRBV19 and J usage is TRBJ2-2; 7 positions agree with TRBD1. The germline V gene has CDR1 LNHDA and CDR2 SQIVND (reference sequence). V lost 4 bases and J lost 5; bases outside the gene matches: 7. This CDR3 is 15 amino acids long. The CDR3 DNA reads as TGTGCCAGTAGTAGGGGACAGCCATCTACCGGGGAGCTGTTTTTT. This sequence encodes CASSRGQPSTGELFF. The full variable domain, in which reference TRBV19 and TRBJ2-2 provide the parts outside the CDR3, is DGGITQSPKYLFRKEGQNVTLSCEQNLNHDAMYWYRQDPGQGLRLIYYSQIVNDFQKGDIAEGYSVSREKKESFPLTVTSAQKNPTAFYLCASSRGQPSTGELFFGEGSRLTVL.

CDR3 DNA: TGTGCCAGCAGCTTAGGACTAGCGGGACTCACAGATACGCAGTATTTT. As protein: CASSLGLAGLTDTQYF. The chain employs TRBV11-2 and TRBJ2-3, with 11 bases aligning to TRBD2. Germline CDR1 SGHAT, CDR2 FQNNGV. The CDR3 consists of 16 residues. Losses at the gene ends were 1 base for V and 2 bases for J; bases not matched to a gene: 2.

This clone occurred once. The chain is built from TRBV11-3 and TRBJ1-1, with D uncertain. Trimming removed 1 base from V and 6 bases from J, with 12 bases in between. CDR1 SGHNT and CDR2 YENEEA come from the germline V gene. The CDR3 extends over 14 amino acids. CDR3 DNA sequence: TGTGCCAGCAGCTTAGGGAGGGTCAGCGCTGAAGCTTTCTTT. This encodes CASSLGRVSAEAFF.